These T cell receptor beta chains were read from a single sample in a study of human T cells and chemical hapten exposure. Via MiXCR, TCRdb re-called the RACE reads, giving one row per CDR3 protein. The table lists 50,000 to 75,000 distinct CDR3 sequences, 9.5% to 12% of them singletons. Sample: whole blood, taken in connection with sensitization to the hapten diphenylcyclopropenone (DPC). These TCRs come from a woman between 25 and 40 years old with alopecia areata. Some clones in this sample may be carry-over from other donors' samples. CDR3s include the opening cysteine and the closing phenylalanine or tryptophan.

j_call v_call cdr3_aa
TRBJ1-5 TRBV5-1 CASSLGPGQPQHF
TRBJ2-2 TRBV6-6 CASGASGIGNTGELFF
TRBJ2-7 TRBV28 CASSSRSYEQYF
TRBJ1-2 TRBV5-1 CASSLEGTTTGYTF
TRBJ1-5 TRBV20-1 CSARQGSNQPQHF
TRBJ2-2 TRBV5-1 CASSWARANTGELFF
TRBJ1-4 TRBV4-3 CASSQAGQGWVEKLFF
TRBJ2-7 TRBV5-1 CASSLGDNYEQYF
TRBJ2-4 TRBV7-3 CASSLRRSNLLAKNIQYF
TRBJ2-3 TRBV7-2 CASRGSADTQYF
TRBJ2-7 TRBV7-2 CASPSTPGLAIYEQYF
TRBJ2-4 TRBV3-1 CASSRGVGQGDIQYF
TRBJ2-7 TRBV29-1 CSAKEGVAEQYF
TRBJ2-2 TRBV19 CASSIGVLNTGELFF
TRBJ2-1 TRBV9 CASSLSGSGNEQFF
TRBJ1-2 TRBV27 CASSPTGRPSGYTF
TRBJ1-2 TRBV29-1 CSVVPDLSGHGYTF
TRBJ1-5 TRBV6-2/TRBV6-3 CASSPTDSNQPQHF
TRBJ2-7 TRBV2 CASSLGLAGGSAYEQYF
TRBJ2-5 TRBV9 CASSVGQQETQYF
TRBJ2-5 TRBV14 CASSQLEETQYF
TRBJ1-1 TRBV5-1 CASSPTDRMNTEAFF
TRBJ2-3 TRBV12-3/TRBV12-4 CASRTGASTDTQYF
TRBJ2-1 TRBV29-1 CSVGAYGEQFF
TRBJ1-6 TRBV7-2 CASSPQGNSPLHF
TRBJ2-5 TRBV4-1 CASSRNVYRDYQETQYF
TRBJ2-2 TRBV4-3 CASSQDLFKGRTGTGELFF
TRBJ2-3 TRBV6-5 CASSYGGQGYDTQYF